Detailed here is one TCR beta chain. This record comes from a study of blood T cell repertoires in COVID-19. For the study at large: PBMCs, B-cell-depleted T cells, or T cells were the source of the cDNA or gDNA that made up the material.

Original processing notes: Nucleated cell counts were estimated from reference gene primer amplification. Assay: immunoSEQ multiplex PCR; the TCRdb copy retains only in-frame clones and omits some. That table gives V, J and clone size, and the DNA gave D and trimming. The sample yields 95,000 to 100,000 clones, roughly 78% seen once. This sequence originates from a woman aged 80 or over with active or convalescent COVID-19. The sample consisted of peripheral blood.

DNA for the CDR3: TGTGCCAGCAGTTTGGACAGGGACGGGGAAGCTTTCTTT. Residues: CASSLDRDGEAFF. The chain employs TRBV28 and TRBJ1-1, with 8 bases that match TRBD1. J gave up 8 bases and V 3 bases, and 5 bases lay outside the gene matches. The CDR3 is made up of 13 amino acids. The V gene's germline CDR1 is MDHEN and CDR2 SYDVKM.